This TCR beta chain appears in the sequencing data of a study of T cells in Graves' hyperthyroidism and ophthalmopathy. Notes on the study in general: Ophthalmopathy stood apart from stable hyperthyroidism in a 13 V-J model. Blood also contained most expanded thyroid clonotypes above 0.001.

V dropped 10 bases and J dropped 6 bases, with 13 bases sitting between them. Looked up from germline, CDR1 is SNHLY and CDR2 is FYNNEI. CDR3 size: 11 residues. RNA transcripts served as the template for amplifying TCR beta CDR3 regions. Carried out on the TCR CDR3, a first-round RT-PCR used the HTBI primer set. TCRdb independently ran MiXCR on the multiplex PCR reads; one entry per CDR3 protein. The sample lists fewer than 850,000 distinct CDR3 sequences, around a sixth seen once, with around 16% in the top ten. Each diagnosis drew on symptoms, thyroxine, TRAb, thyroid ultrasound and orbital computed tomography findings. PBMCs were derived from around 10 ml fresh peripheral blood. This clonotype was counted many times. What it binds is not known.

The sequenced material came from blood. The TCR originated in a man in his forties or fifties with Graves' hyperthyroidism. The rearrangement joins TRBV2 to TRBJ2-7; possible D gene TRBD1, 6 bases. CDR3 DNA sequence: TGTGCCAACAGGGTAATAGCCGAGCAGTACTTC. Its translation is CANRVIAEQYF.